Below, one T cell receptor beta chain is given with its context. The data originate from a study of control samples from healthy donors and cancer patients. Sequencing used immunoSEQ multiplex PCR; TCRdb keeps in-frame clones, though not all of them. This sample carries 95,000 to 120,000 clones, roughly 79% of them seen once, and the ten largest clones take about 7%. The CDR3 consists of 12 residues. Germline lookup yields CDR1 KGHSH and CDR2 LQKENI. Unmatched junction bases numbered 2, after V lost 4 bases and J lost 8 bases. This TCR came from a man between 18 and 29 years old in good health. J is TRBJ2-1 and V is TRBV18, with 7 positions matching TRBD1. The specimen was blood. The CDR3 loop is CASSRQGDEQFF. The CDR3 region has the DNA TGTGCCAGCTCACGCCAGGGGGATGAGCAGTTCTTC.